The clone carrying this T cell receptor beta chain was found once. No antigen is known for it. Germline V gene sequence: CDR1 MDHEN, CDR2 SYDVKM. There are 14 residues in the CDR3. The V and J ends lost 6 bases and 6 bases, in that order; junction bases with no gene match: 5. The data stem from a study of graft-versus-host responses after intestinal transplantation. TCRdb's table, derived via immunoSEQ multiplex PCR, lists solely in-frame clones and lacks some. The sample lists around 110,000 clones; around nine tenths were seen once. This clonotype was obtained from a human donor who received an intestinal transplant. The chain is built from TRBV28 and TRBJ2-1; 10 bases map to TRBD2. The sequencing used unstimulated CD4+ T cells sorted from spleen or lymph node cells, collected before intestinal transplant. CDR3 sequence (DNA): TGTGCCAGCAGGGGACTAGCGCCCTCCAATGAGCAGTTCTTC. This encodes CASRGLAPSNEQFF.